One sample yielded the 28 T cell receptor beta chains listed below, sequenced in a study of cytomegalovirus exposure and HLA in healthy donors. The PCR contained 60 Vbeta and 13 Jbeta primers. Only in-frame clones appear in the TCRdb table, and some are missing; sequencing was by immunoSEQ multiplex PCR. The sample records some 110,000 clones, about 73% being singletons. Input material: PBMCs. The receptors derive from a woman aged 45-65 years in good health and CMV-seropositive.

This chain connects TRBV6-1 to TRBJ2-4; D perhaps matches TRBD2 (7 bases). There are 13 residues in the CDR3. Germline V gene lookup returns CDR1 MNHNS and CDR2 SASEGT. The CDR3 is CVAGAIAKNIQYF. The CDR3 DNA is TGTGTTGCGGGGGCAATAGCCAAAAACATTCAGTACTTC.

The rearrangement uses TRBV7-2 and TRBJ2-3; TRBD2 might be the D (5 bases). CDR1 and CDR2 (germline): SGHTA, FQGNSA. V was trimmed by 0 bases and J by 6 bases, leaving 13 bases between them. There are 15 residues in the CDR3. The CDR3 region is CASSLASLTSDTQYF. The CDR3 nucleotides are TGTGCCAGCAGCTTAGCATCGCTCACTAGTGATACGCAGTATTTT.

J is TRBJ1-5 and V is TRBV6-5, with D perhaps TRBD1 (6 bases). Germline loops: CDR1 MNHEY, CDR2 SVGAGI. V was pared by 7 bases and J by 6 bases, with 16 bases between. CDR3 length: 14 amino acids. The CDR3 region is CASTPPGGGQPQHF. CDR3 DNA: TGTGCCAGCACCCCCCCGGGAGGGGGTCAGCCCCAGCATTTT.

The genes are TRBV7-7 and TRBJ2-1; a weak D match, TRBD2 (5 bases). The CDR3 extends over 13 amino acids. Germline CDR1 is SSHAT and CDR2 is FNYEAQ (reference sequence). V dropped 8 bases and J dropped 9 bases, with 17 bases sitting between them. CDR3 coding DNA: TGTGCCAGCTCCCGGGATGGGTCGGCTGAGCAGTTCTTC. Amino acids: CASSRDGSAEQFF.

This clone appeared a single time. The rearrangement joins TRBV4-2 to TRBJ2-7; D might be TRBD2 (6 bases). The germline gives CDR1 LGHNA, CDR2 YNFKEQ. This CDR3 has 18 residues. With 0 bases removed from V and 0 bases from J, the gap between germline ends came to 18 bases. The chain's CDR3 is CASSQDPVAEGRSYEQYF. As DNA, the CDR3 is TGTGCCAGCAGCCAAGATCCGGTAGCGGAGGGCCGCTCCTACGAGCAGTACTTC.

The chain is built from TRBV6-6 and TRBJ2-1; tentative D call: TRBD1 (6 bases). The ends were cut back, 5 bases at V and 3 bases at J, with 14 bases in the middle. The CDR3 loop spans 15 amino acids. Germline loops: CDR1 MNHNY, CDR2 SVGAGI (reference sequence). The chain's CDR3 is CASSISGVYYNEQFF. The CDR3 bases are TGTGCCAGCAGTATATCAGGGGTTTACTACAATGAGCAGTTCTTC.

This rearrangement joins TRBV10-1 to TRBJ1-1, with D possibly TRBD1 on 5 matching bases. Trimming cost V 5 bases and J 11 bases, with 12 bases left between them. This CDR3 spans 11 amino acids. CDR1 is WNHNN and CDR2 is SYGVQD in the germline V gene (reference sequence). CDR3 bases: TGCGCCAGCAGTAGGGGCGGCGAGGCTTTCTTT. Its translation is CASSRGGEAFF.

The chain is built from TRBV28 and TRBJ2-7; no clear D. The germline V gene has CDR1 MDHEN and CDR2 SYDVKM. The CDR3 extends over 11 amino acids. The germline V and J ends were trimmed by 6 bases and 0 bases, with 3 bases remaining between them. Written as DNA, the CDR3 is TGTGCCAGCAGGAGCTCCTACGAGCAGTACTTC. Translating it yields CASRSSYEQYF.

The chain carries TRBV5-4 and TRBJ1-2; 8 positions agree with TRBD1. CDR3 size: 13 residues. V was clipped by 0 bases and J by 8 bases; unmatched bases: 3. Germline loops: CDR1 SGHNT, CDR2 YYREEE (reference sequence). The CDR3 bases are TGTGCCAGCAGCTTGGCAGGGGGCAAGGGCTACACCTTC. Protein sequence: CASSLAGGKGYTF.

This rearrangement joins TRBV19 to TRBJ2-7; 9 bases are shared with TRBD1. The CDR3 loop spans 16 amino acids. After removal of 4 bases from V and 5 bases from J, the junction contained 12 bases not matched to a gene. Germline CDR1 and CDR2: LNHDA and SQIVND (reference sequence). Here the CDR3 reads CASSTIRDREGNEQYF. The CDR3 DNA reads TGTGCCAGTAGTACCATCAGGGACAGGGAGGGTAACGAGCAGTACTTC.

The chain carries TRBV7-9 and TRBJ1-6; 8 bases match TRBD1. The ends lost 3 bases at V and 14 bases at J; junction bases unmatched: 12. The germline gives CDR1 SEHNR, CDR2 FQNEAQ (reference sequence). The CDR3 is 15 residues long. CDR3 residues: CASSLGDRRHGTLHF. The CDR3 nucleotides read TGTGCCAGCAGCTTGGGGGACAGGCGGCATGGGACCCTCCACTTT.

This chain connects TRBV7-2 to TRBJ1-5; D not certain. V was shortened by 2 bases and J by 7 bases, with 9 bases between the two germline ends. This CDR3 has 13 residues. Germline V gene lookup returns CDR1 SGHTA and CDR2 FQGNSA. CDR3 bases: TGTGCCAGCAGCTTATCTTATCGGCAGCCCCAGCATTTT. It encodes CASSLSYRQPQHF.

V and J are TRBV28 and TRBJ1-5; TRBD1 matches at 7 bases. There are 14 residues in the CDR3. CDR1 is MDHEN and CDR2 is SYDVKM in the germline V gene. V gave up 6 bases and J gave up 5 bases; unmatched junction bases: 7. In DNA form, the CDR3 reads TGTGCCAGCAGGCCGGGGACAGACTATCAGCCCCAGCATTTT. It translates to CASRPGTDYQPQHF.

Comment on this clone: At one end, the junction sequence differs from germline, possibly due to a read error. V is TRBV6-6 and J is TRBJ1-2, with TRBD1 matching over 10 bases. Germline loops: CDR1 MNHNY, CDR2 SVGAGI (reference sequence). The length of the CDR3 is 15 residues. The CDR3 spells CASSARDRGLSGYTF. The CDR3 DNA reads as TGTGCCAGCAGTGCCCGGGACAGGGGATTGAGCGGCTACACATTC.

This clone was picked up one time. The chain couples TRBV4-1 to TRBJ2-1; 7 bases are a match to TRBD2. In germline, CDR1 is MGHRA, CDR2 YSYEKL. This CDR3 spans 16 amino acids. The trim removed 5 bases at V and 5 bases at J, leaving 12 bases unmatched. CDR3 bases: TGCGCCAGCAGCACGCGACTAGCTCGGGTCAACAATGAGCAGTTCTTC. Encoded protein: CASSTRLARVNNEQFF.

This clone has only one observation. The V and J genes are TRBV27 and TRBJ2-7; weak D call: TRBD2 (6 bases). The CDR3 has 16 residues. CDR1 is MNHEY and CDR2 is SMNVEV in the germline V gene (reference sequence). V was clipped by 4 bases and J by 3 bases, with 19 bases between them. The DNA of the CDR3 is TGTGCCAGCAGTTATTTCGCTGGGGACGGGAGCTACGAGCAGTACTTC. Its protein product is CASSYFAGDGSYEQYF.

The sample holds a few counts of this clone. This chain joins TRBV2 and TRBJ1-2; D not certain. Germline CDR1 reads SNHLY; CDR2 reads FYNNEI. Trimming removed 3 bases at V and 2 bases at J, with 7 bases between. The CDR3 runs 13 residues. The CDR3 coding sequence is TGTGCCAGCAGTGATTTTCGGAACTATGGCTACACCTTC. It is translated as CASSDFRNYGYTF.

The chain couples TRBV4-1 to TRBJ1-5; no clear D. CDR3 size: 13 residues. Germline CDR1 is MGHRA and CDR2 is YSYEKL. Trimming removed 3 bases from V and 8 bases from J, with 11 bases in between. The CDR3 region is CASSQISEEPQHF. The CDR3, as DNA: TGCGCCAGCAGCCAGATATCAGAGGAGCCCCAGCATTTT.

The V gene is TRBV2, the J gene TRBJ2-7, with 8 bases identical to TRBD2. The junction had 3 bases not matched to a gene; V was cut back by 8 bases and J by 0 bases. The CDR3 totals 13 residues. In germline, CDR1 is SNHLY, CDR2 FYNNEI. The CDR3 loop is CASQRGSSYEQYF. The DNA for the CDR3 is TGTGCCAGCCAGCGGGGGAGCTCCTACGAGCAGTACTTC.

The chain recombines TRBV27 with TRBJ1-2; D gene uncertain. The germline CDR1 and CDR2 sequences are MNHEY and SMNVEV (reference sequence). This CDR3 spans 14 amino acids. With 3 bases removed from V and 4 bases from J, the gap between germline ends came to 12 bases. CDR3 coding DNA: TGTGCCAGCAGTTTCGGCCCGGGGAGCTATGGCTACACCTTC. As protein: CASSFGPGSYGYTF.

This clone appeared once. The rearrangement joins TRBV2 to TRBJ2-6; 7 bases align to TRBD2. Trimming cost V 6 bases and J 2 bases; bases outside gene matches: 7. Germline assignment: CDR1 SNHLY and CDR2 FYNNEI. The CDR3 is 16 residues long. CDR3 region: CASSRAGPAGANVLTF. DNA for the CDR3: TGTGCCAGCAGCAGAGCGGGGCCAGCTGGGGCCAACGTCCTGACTTTC.

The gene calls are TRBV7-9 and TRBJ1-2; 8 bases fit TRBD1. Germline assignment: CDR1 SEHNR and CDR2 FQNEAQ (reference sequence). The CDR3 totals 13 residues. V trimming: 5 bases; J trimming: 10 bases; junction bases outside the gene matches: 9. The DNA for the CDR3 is TGTGCCAGCAGCCTACAGGGGGACAGAGACTACACCTTC. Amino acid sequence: CASSLQGDRDYTF. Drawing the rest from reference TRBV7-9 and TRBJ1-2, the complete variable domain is DTGVSQNPRHKITKRGQNVTFRCDPISEHNRLYWYRQTLGQGPEFLTYFQNEAQLEKSRLLSDRFSAERPKGSFSTLEIQRTEQGDSAMYLCASSLQGDRDYTFGSGTRLTVV.

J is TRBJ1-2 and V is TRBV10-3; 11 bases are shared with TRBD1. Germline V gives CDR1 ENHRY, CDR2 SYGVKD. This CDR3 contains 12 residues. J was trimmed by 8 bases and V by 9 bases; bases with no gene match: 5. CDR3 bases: TGTGCCATGAGGGACAGGGGGGACGGCTACACCTTC. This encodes CAMRDRGDGYTF.

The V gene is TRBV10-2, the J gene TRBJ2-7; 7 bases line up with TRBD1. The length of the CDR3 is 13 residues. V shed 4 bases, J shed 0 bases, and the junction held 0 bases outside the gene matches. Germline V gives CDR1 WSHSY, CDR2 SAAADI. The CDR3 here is CASSGTGSYEQYF. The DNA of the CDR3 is TGCGCCAGCAGTGGGACAGGCTCCTACGAGCAGTACTTC.

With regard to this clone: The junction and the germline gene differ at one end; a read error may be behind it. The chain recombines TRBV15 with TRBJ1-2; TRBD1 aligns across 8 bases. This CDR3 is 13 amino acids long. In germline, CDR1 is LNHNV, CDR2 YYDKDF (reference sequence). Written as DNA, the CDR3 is TGTGCCACCAGCGGAGACAGGGGTAATGGCTACACCTTC. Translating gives CATSGDRGNGYTF.

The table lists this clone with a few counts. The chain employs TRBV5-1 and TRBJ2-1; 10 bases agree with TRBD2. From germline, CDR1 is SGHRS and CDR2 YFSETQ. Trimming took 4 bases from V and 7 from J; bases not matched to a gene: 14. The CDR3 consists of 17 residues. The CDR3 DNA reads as TGCGCCAGCAGCGACGCTCGTCTAGCGGGGGCGGGAAATGAGCAGTTCTTC. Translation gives CASSDARLAGAGNEQFF.

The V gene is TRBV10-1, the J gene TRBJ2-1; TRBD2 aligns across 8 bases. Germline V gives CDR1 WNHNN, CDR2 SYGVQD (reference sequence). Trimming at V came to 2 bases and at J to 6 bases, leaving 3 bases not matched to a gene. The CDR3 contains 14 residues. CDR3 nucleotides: TGCGCCAGCAGTGAGGATCGGGGGGGCAATGAGCAGTTCTTC. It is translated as CASSEDRGGNEQFF.

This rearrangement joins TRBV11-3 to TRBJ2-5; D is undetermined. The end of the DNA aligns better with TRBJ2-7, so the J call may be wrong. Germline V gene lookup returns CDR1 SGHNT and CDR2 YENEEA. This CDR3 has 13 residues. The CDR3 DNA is TGTGCCAGCTCCCTGGGCCCCTCCTACGAGCAGTACTTC. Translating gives CASSLGPSYEQYF.